Listed below are T cell receptor beta chains from one sample, sequenced in a study of shared clonotypes between healthy human individuals. Produced via immunoSEQ multiplex PCR; TCRdb's table is partial and in-frame only. The repertoire includes 550,000 to 750,000 clones, approximately 90% of them detected once, and approximately 25% sits in the top ten. Sequenced input: naive CD8+ T cells sorted from blood. The receptors shown here come from a man aged 25 to 40 in good health. Each CDR3 is given with its conserved first and last residue. Fields, in order: J gene, D gene, clone size, V gene, CDR3 DNA, CDR3 protein. A D gene is named only where the DNA matches it firmly. Not every row has a clone size; where given, it reads once, few, many or a size class.

j_gene: TRBJ2-5; d_gene: TRBD1; abundance: NA; v_gene: TRBV5-6; CDR3nt: TGTGCCAGCAGCCATAGACAGGGGCGTGGGGAGACCCAGTACTTC; CDR3aa: CASSHRQGRGETQYF
j_gene: TRBJ2-7; d_gene: TRBD1; abundance: few; v_gene: TRBV5-4; CDR3nt: TGTGCCAGCAGCTCAACAGGGGAACGGTACGAGCAGTACTTC; CDR3aa: CASSSTGERYEQYF
j_gene: TRBJ2-5; d_gene: NA; abundance: NA; v_gene: TRBV11-2; CDR3nt: TGTGCCAGCAGCTTAGTTAGAGCAGATGAACAAGAGACCCAGTACTTC; CDR3aa: CASSLVRADEQETQYF
j_gene: TRBJ2-7; d_gene: TRBD2; abundance: NA; v_gene: TRBV28; CDR3nt: TGTGCCAGCAGGGCTATAGCGGGTATTTGGCACGAGCAGTACTTC; CDR3aa: CASRAIAGIWHEQYF
j_gene: TRBJ2-1; d_gene: NA; abundance: NA; v_gene: TRBV11-2; CDR3nt: TGTGCCAGCAGCTTAGTAGGTAGGGCAGGGCACAATGAGCAGTTCTTC; CDR3aa: CASSLVGRAGHNEQFF
j_gene: TRBJ2-5; d_gene: NA; abundance: NA; v_gene: TRBV6-6; CDR3nt: TGTGCCAGCAGTTACGCGGACAGATCAAAAGAGACCCAGTACTTC; CDR3aa: CASSYADRSKETQYF
j_gene: TRBJ2-7; d_gene: NA; abundance: NA; v_gene: TRBV4-1; CDR3nt: TGCGCCAGCAGCCAAGATGGGACCGCATCCTACGAGCAGTACTTC; CDR3aa: CASSQDGTASYEQYF
j_gene: TRBJ2-1; d_gene: NA; abundance: once; v_gene: TRBV7-9; CDR3nt: TGTGCCAGCAGCTTTCGGGGTGAGCAGTTCTTC; CDR3aa: CASSFRGEQFF
j_gene: TRBJ2-1; d_gene: NA; abundance: NA; v_gene: TRBV25-1; CDR3nt: TGTGCCAGCAGTGGGTCCCACAATGAGCAGTTCTTC; CDR3aa: CASSGSHNEQFF
j_gene: TRBJ2-5; d_gene: NA; abundance: NA; v_gene: TRBV12-5; CDR3nt: TGTGCTAGTGGTTTGCCCCCCGGGGAGGCAGGGCTCGAAGAGACCCAGTACTTC; CDR3aa: CASGLPPGEAGLEETQYF
j_gene: TRBJ1-5; d_gene: NA; abundance: NA; v_gene: TRBV9; CDR3nt: TGTGCCAGCAGCCCATCCTCGGGGATGGGTCAGCCCCAGCATTTT; CDR3aa: CASSPSSGMGQPQHF
j_gene: TRBJ1-2; d_gene: NA; abundance: NA; v_gene: TRBV4-1; CDR3nt: TGCGCCAGCAGCCAAGCTCCTCAGACAGGCGGTGGCTACACCTTC; CDR3aa: CASSQAPQTGGGYTF
j_gene: TRBJ2-1; d_gene: NA; abundance: NA; v_gene: TRBV9; CDR3nt: TGTGCCAGCAGCGAAGCTTGGGAAACACAGCGCCGGAATGAGCAGTTCTTC; CDR3aa: CASSEAWETQRRNEQFF
j_gene: TRBJ2-1; d_gene: NA; abundance: NA; v_gene: TRBV15; CDR3nt: TGTGCCACCAGCAGAGATCCCCGGGAGCAGTTCTTC; CDR3aa: CATSRDPREQFF
j_gene: TRBJ2-2; d_gene: NA; abundance: NA; v_gene: TRBV27; CDR3nt: TGTGCCAGCAGTACCAGGGGCCGGAACACCGGGGAGCTGTTTTTT; CDR3aa: CASSTRGRNTGELFF
j_gene: TRBJ2-7; d_gene: NA; abundance: NA; v_gene: TRBV10-2; CDR3nt: TGCGCCAGCTTGGGGTCGACCGAATTCAAAGCCTACGAGCAGTACTTC; CDR3aa: CASLGSTEFKAYEQYF
j_gene: TRBJ2-7; d_gene: TRBD2; abundance: NA; v_gene: TRBV28; CDR3nt: TGTGCCAGCAGCCAAAGCGGGAGGCCCTCCTTCGACTACGAGCAGTACTTC; CDR3aa: CASSQSGRPSFDYEQYF
j_gene: TRBJ2-7; d_gene: NA; abundance: NA; v_gene: TRBV6-1; CDR3nt: TGTGCCAGCAGTGTCGTCAGGCTCCCCTCATACGAGCAGTACTTC; CDR3aa: CASSVVRLPSYEQYF
j_gene: TRBJ2-3; d_gene: NA; abundance: NA; v_gene: TRBV18; CDR3nt: TGTGCCAGCTCACCACCGGCAGGGGGAGGCTTAGATACGCAGTATTTT; CDR3aa: CASSPPAGGGLDTQYF
j_gene: TRBJ2-3; d_gene: TRBD2; abundance: few; v_gene: TRBV7-9; CDR3nt: TGTGCCAGCAGGGGTGGGACTAGCGGTACAGATACGCAGTATTTT; CDR3aa: CASRGGTSGTDTQYF
j_gene: TRBJ2-7; d_gene: NA; abundance: NA; v_gene: TRBV7-9; CDR3nt: TGTGCCAGCAGCCCCCGGGGAGCCTACGAGCAGTACTTC; CDR3aa: CASSPRGAYEQYF
j_gene: TRBJ1-3; d_gene: TRBD1; abundance: few; v_gene: TRBV10-1; CDR3nt: TGCGCCAGCAGCCAAACTCGACAGGGTGGAAACACCATATATTTT; CDR3aa: CASSQTRQGGNTIYF
j_gene: TRBJ2-1; d_gene: TRBD2; abundance: NA; v_gene: TRBV29-1; CDR3nt: TGCAGCGTTGGGGTAGGGAGGGGCGCCTACAATGAGCAGTTCTTC; CDR3aa: CSVGVGRGAYNEQFF
j_gene: TRBJ1-5; d_gene: NA; abundance: NA; v_gene: TRBV10-2; CDR3nt: TGCGCCAGCAGTGAGCCAGACAGTTATCAGCCCCAGCATTTT; CDR3aa: CASSEPDSYQPQHF
j_gene: TRBJ2-2; d_gene: NA; abundance: NA; v_gene: TRBV4-1; CDR3nt: TGCGCCAGCAGCCAAGTGCAGGTTAGCGGGGAGCTGTTTTTT; CDR3aa: CASSQVQVSGELFF
j_gene: TRBJ2-3; d_gene: NA; abundance: NA; v_gene: TRBV27; CDR3nt: TGTGCCAGCAGTTTCGGACAACTCCTAAGGAACACAGATACGCAGTATTTT; CDR3aa: CASSFGQLLRNTDTQYF
j_gene: TRBJ2-3; d_gene: TRBD1; abundance: once; v_gene: TRBV19; CDR3nt: TGTGCCAGTAGTATACCCCGGGACAGGGAATTTACAGATACGCAGTATTTT; CDR3aa: CASSIPRDREFTDTQYF
j_gene: TRBJ2-5; d_gene: TRBD1; abundance: NA; v_gene: TRBV27; CDR3nt: TGTGCCAGCACCCCCCAGGGGGCGCTGCGGGAGACCCAGTACTTC; CDR3aa: CASTPQGALRETQYF
j_gene: TRBJ2-1; d_gene: TRBD1; abundance: NA; v_gene: TRBV4-1; CDR3nt: TGCGCCAGCAGCCTGACCCCCGGGACAGCCGACAATGAGCAGTTCTTC; CDR3aa: CASSLTPGTADNEQFF
j_gene: TRBJ2-3; d_gene: NA; abundance: many; v_gene: TRBV6-1; CDR3nt: TGTGCCAGCATGGAAGCGTTAGGAGGGGCAGATACGCAGTATTTT; CDR3aa: CASMEALGGADTQYF
j_gene: TRBJ1-5; d_gene: TRBD1; abundance: once; v_gene: TRBV7-9; CDR3nt: TGTGCCAGCAGCTTAGGGACAGGGGGGGTGATTGGCAATCAGCCCCAGCATTTT; CDR3aa: CASSLGTGGVIGNQPQHF
j_gene: TRBJ2-6; d_gene: NA; abundance: NA; v_gene: TRBV7-9; CDR3nt: TGTGCCAGCAGCTACAGTACTGGGGCCAACGTCCTGACTTTC; CDR3aa: CASSYSTGANVLTF
j_gene: TRBJ1-4; d_gene: TRBD1; abundance: NA; v_gene: TRBV11-2; CDR3nt: TGTGCCAGCAATACAGGGGCTAATGAAAAACTGTTTTTT; CDR3aa: CASNTGANEKLFF
j_gene: TRBJ2-5; d_gene: TRBD2; abundance: NA; v_gene: TRBV28; CDR3nt: TGTGCCAGCAGTTTTGGGCTTGGGCTAGCGGATCAAGAGACCCAGTACTTC; CDR3aa: CASSFGLGLADQETQYF
j_gene: TRBJ2-5; d_gene: NA; abundance: NA; v_gene: TRBV7-6; CDR3nt: TGTGCCAGCAGCCGAGGGGGGGAGACCCAGTACTTC; CDR3aa: CASSRGGETQYF
j_gene: TRBJ1-4; d_gene: TRBD1; abundance: NA; v_gene: TRBV4-1; CDR3nt: TGCGCCAGCAGCGGTCTGACAGGGTTTGAAAAACTGTTTTTT; CDR3aa: CASSGLTGFEKLFF
j_gene: TRBJ2-2; d_gene: TRBD2; abundance: NA; v_gene: TRBV27; CDR3nt: TGTGCCAGCAGTTTAGGGGGGGGACGTAGCACCGGGGAGCTGTTTTTT; CDR3aa: CASSLGGGRSTGELFF
j_gene: TRBJ2-3; d_gene: TRBD1; abundance: once; v_gene: TRBV4-3; CDR3nt: TGCGCCAGCAGCACGCGGACAGGGGGAATTACAGATACGCAGTATTTT; CDR3aa: CASSTRTGGITDTQYF
j_gene: TRBJ1-1; d_gene: TRBD1; abundance: once; v_gene: TRBV5-8; CDR3nt: TGTGCCAGAGGGGATTTAACCGGGACAGGGACTGAAGCTTTCTTT; CDR3aa: CARGDLTGTGTEAFF
j_gene: TRBJ2-3; d_gene: TRBD2; abundance: NA; v_gene: TRBV27; CDR3nt: TGTGCCAGCAGTCCTTCCGGGGGTGCGGGGACTAACACAGATACGCAGTATTTT; CDR3aa: CASSPSGGAGTNTDTQYF
j_gene: TRBJ2-5; d_gene: TRBD2; abundance: NA; v_gene: TRBV5-6; CDR3nt: TGTGCCAGCGGCCTAGGTGGGGGGGCCCAGTACTTC; CDR3aa: CASGLGGGAQYF
j_gene: TRBJ2-2; d_gene: TRBD2; abundance: NA; v_gene: TRBV5-1; CDR3nt: TGCGCCAGCAGAGCTAGCGGATACACCGGGGAGCTGTTTTTT; CDR3aa: CASRASGYTGELFF
j_gene: TRBJ2-2; d_gene: TRBD1; abundance: NA; v_gene: TRBV13; CDR3nt: TGTGCCAGCAGCTTAGACAGGGGAAACACCGGGGAGCTGTTTTTT; CDR3aa: CASSLDRGNTGELFF
j_gene: TRBJ2-7; d_gene: NA; abundance: NA; v_gene: TRBV15; CDR3nt: TGTGCCACCAGCCCAGACCCCGAGGACGAGCAGTACTTC; CDR3aa: CATSPDPEDEQYF
j_gene: TRBJ2-2; d_gene: TRBD2; abundance: NA; v_gene: TRBV9; CDR3nt: TGTGCCAGCAGTGAAGTCCCCGGGAGGGCCGACGGGGAGCTGTTTTTT; CDR3aa: CASSEVPGRADGELFF